This is a list of T cell receptor beta chains from one sample in a study of T cell responses to AZD1222 COVID-19 vaccine. Repertoires were generated with immunoSEQ multiplex PCR, while TCRdb's copy carries only in-frame clones and drops some. The profile shows about 61,000 clones, around 80% of them singletons. This specimen consisted of peripheral blood, obtained 28 days after the second AZD1222 dose. The receptor set was obtained from an adult who received the AZD1222 COVID-19 vaccine. The CDR3 runs from the conserved cysteine through the conserved F or W. Each record gives: CDR3 protein, CDR3 DNA, clone size, D gene, V gene, J gene. The D gene is left open where the match is weak. Clone size is shown for a subset of rows, as once, few, many or a class of expanded clone.

CASSQVTGTHYGYTF,TGTGCCAGCAGCCAAGTTACCGGGACCCACTATGGCTACACCTTC,.,.,TRBV4-2,TRBJ1-2
CASSQDLIRAGGGNSKNIQYF,TGCGCCAGCAGCCAAGACCTAATCCGGGCCGGCGGGGGGAACTCCAAAAACATTCAGTACTTC,.,TRBD2,TRBV4-1,TRBJ2-4
CASSQESSGGGGADIQYF,TGCGCCAGCAGCCAAGAGAGCAGTGGCGGCGGGGGTGCAGACATTCAGTACTTC,.,TRBD2,TRBV4-3,TRBJ2-4
CASSPPRGAGYNEQFF,TGTGCCAGCTCCCCCCCCAGGGGCGCGGGGTACAATGAGCAGTTCTTC,.,.,TRBV18,TRBJ2-1
CASSFVGLAGGYNEQFF,TGTGCCAGCAGCTTTGTGGGGCTAGCGGGAGGCTACAATGAGCAGTTCTTC,.,TRBD2,TRBV5-4,TRBJ2-1
CAISSASGNTIYF,TGTGCCATCAGTAGCGCCTCTGGAAACACCATATATTTT,.,.,TRBV10-3,TRBJ1-3
CASSLVAGGPAEQFF,TGTGCCAGCAGCTTGGTAGCGGGAGGCCCCGCAGAGCAGTTCTTC,.,TRBD2,TRBV5-6,TRBJ2-1
CASSLSPKLNYGYTF,TGTGCCAGCAGTTTATCTCCCAAGCTTAACTATGGCTACACCTTC,.,.,TRBV28,TRBJ1-2
CATSSARDSVSGANVLTF,TGTGCCACCAGCAGCGCCCGGGACAGCGTCTCTGGGGCCAACGTCCTGACTTTC,few,TRBD1,TRBV15,TRBJ2-6
CASSFRRDETQYF,TGTGCCAGCAGTTTCCGTCGGGATGAGACCCAGTACTTC,.,.,TRBV27,TRBJ2-5
CAWQARSTEAFF,TGTGCCTGGCAGGCCCGGAGCACTGAAGCTTTCTTT,.,.,TRBV30,TRBJ1-1
CASSMDSTDTQYF,TGCGCCAGCAGCATGGACAGCACAGATACGCAGTATTTT,few,.,TRBV5-1,TRBJ2-3
CASSYRGAEAFF,TGTGCCAGCAGTTACAGGGGCGCTGAAGCTTTCTTT,.,.,TRBV6-5,TRBJ1-1
CASSSLGQAQETQYF,TGTGCCAGCAGTTCACTCGGACAGGCCCAAGAGACCCAGTACTTC,.,TRBD1,TRBV28,TRBJ2-5
CASSLGEKLFF,TGTGCCAGCAGTTTGGGTGAAAAACTGTTTTTT,.,.,TRBV28,TRBJ1-4
CAISEQERYEQYF,TGTGCCATCAGTGAACAGGAGCGCTACGAGCAGTACTTC,few,.,TRBV10-3,TRBJ2-7
CASRQTSGRAGELFF,TGTGCCAGCAGGCAGACTAGCGGGCGCGCCGGGGAGCTGTTTTTT,.,TRBD2,TRBV5-5,TRBJ2-2
CASSPFAGGGNNEQFF,TGTGCCAGCAGTCCCTTCGCGGGAGGGGGGAACAATGAGCAGTTCTTC,once,TRBD2,TRBV27,TRBJ2-1
CASGEGDSPLHF,TGTGCCAGCGGCGAGGGGGATTCACCCCTCCACTTT,few,.,TRBV6-5,TRBJ1-6
CASSTSVEQFF,TGTGCCAGTAGTACCTCTGTTGAGCAGTTCTTC,once,.,TRBV19,TRBJ2-1
CASSSSRAGEKNEQFF,TGTGCCAGCAGTTCCTCCCGCGCGGGAGAGAAAAACGAGCAGTTCTTC,.,TRBD2,TRBV28,TRBJ2-1
CATSRDRVGEKLFF,TGTGCCACCAGCAGAGACAGGGTTGGTGAAAAACTGTTTTTT,.,.,TRBV15,TRBJ1-4
CASSLQASSGANVLTF,TGTGCCAGCAGCTTACAGGCCAGCTCTGGGGCCAACGTCCTGACTTTC,.,.,TRBV7-6,TRBJ2-6
CASSLGTQYEQYF,TGTGCCAGCAGTTTGGGGACACAATACGAGCAGTACTTC,.,.,TRBV27,TRBJ2-7
CASSFEDSGNTIYF,TGTGCCAGCAGCTTCGAGGATTCGGGAAACACCATATATTTT,.,.,TRBV11-1,TRBJ1-3
CASSQEWDGSNQPQHF,TGCGCCAGCAGCCAAGAATGGGACGGTAGCAATCAGCCCCAGCATTTT,once,.,TRBV4-3,TRBJ1-5
CASSLKGLDEQFF,TGTGCCAGCAGCTTAAAAGGGTTGGATGAGCAGTTCTTC,.,.,TRBV11-3,TRBJ2-1
CASSLRQGRIEQYF,TGTGCCAGCAGCTTGAGACAGGGTCGTATCGAGCAGTACTTC,.,TRBD1,TRBV5-8,TRBJ2-7
CASSSGTRESNEQFF,TGTGCCAGCAGTTCCGGGACTAGGGAGTCCAATGAGCAGTTCTTC,.,TRBD2,TRBV28,TRBJ2-1
CASSLQGLYTDTQYF,TGTGCCAGCAGTCTACAGGGACTTTACACGGATACGCAGTATTTT,.,.,TRBV6-5,TRBJ2-3
CAWSITGDQPQHF,TGTGCCTGGAGCATCACAGGGGATCAGCCCCAGCATTTT,.,TRBD1,TRBV30,TRBJ1-5
CASSLRGQGNYGYTF,TGTGCCAGTAGCCTCAGAGGACAGGGGAACTATGGCTACACCTTC,.,TRBD1,TRBV19,TRBJ1-2
CASRHPGGGYTF,TGTGCCAGCAGACATCCGGGCGGAGGGTACACCTTC,once,.,TRBV12-3/TRBV12-4,TRBJ1-2
CASSLRGQGYSGANVLTF,TGTGCCAGCAGTTTAAGGGGACAGGGTTACTCTGGGGCCAACGTCCTGACTTTC,.,TRBD1,TRBV28,TRBJ2-6
CASSPPPAPEQYF,TGTGCCAGCAGCCCCCCCCCGGCCCCAGAGCAGTACTTC,few,.,TRBV5-8,TRBJ2-7
CASSTRTSGERDTQYF,TGTGCCAGCAGTACTAGGACTAGCGGAGAGAGGGATACGCAGTATTTT,.,TRBD2,TRBV27,TRBJ2-3
CASSIWGSASTDTQYF,TGTGCCAGTAGTATATGGGGGTCGGCCAGCACAGATACGCAGTATTTT,once,.,TRBV19,TRBJ2-3
CATRGTGSYNEQFF,TGTGCCACCAGGGGAACAGGGTCCTACAATGAGCAGTTCTTC,.,.,TRBV27,TRBJ2-1
CASRPGVLDTQYF,TGTGCCAGCAGACCGGGAGTCTTAGATACGCAGTATTTT,.,.,TRBV7-2,TRBJ2-3
CASSLGGTGGNYGYTF,TGTGCCAGCTCACTTGGGGGGACAGGAGGGAACTATGGCTACACCTTC,.,TRBD1,TRBV18,TRBJ1-2
CASSPTSYEQYF,TGTGCCAGCAGCCCCACTAGCTACGAGCAGTACTTC,.,.,TRBV6-5,TRBJ2-7
CASSQGTSGRDEQFF,TGTGCCAGCAGCCAAGGGACTAGCGGGAGAGATGAGCAGTTCTTC,few,TRBD2,TRBV14,TRBJ2-1
CSTAGTHFTDTQYF,TGCAGCACCGCAGGGACCCACTTCACAGATACGCAGTATTTT,.,.,TRBV29-1,TRBJ2-3
CAWSLTGARQPQHF,TGTGCCTGGAGCCTGACAGGGGCGAGGCAGCCCCAGCATTTT,.,TRBD1,TRBV30,TRBJ1-5
CASIGGGNTGELFF,TGTGCCAGCATTGGGGGAGGGAACACCGGGGAGCTGTTTTTT,.,.,TRBV28,TRBJ2-2
CASSPWTGANYGYTF,TGTGCCAGCAGTCCCTGGACAGGAGCTAACTATGGCTACACCTTC,.,TRBD1,TRBV27,TRBJ1-2
CASGQRNTDTQYF,TGTGCTAGTGGGCAGAGAAACACAGATACGCAGTATTTT,.,.,TRBV12-5,TRBJ2-3
CASSSPAAPLHF,TGTGCCAGCAGCTCCCCCGCCGCACCCCTCCACTTT,.,.,TRBV5-8,TRBJ1-6
CARGSFEDGKRVNIQYF,TGTGCCCGGGGGTCGTTCGAAGACGGAAAGAGGGTTAACATTCAGTACTTC,once,.,TRBV7-3,TRBJ2-4
CASSFTDGRGYTF,TGTGCCAGCAGTTTCACGGACGGCAGGGGCTACACCTTC,.,.,TRBV27,TRBJ1-2
CASSEYGADTEAFF,TGTGCCAGCAGTGAGTACGGGGCGGACACTGAAGCTTTCTTT,.,.,TRBV6-1,TRBJ1-1
CAWSSGQFYEQYF,TGTGCCTGGAGTTCGGGACAGTTCTACGAGCAGTACTTC,.,TRBD1,TRBV30,TRBJ2-7
CASKYRGAYEQYF,TGTGCCAGCAAGTACAGGGGTGCCTACGAGCAGTACTTC,.,TRBD1,TRBV28,TRBJ2-7
CASSRDGDSGANVLTF,TGTGCCAGCTCGCGGGACGGCGACTCTGGGGCCAACGTCCTGACTTTC,.,.,TRBV4-2,TRBJ2-6
CATSRTLDGYNEQFF,TGTGCCACCAGCAGAACCTTAGACGGCTACAATGAGCAGTTCTTC,.,.,TRBV15,TRBJ2-1
CAWLLRGSDTQYF,TGTGCCTGGCTCCTACGGGGTTCAGATACGCAGTATTTT,once,.,TRBV30,TRBJ2-3
CASRVGTANSPLHF,TGTGCCAGCAGAGTCGGGACAGCAAATTCACCCCTCCACTTT,.,TRBD1,TRBV2,TRBJ1-6